The clone carrying this T cell receptor beta chain was seen ten or more times. This entry is derived from a study of T cells in Graves' hyperthyroidism and ophthalmopathy. This CDR3 contains 14 residues. V trimming: 7 bases; J trimming: 2 bases; junction bases outside the gene matches: 5. From germline, CDR1 is SGHVS and CDR2 FNYEAQ. The source material, RNA transcripts, was used to amplify TCR beta CDR3 regions. RT-PCR in the first round (using the HTBI primer set) targeted the TCR CDR3. A single record per CDR3 protein comes from TCRdb applying MiXCR to the multiplex PCR reads. This sample yields approximately 600,000 distinct CDR3 sequences, of which 12% to 15% are seen a single time; roughly 7% belongs to the top ten.

This TCR came from a young woman with Graves' ophthalmopathy. Sequenced sample: blood. This rearrangement joins TRBV7-6 to TRBJ2-1, with TRBD2 matching over 7 bases. CDR3: CASTPSGTYNEQFF. The DNA for the CDR3 is TGTGCCAGCACCCCTAGCGGTACCTACAATGAGCAGTTCTTC.